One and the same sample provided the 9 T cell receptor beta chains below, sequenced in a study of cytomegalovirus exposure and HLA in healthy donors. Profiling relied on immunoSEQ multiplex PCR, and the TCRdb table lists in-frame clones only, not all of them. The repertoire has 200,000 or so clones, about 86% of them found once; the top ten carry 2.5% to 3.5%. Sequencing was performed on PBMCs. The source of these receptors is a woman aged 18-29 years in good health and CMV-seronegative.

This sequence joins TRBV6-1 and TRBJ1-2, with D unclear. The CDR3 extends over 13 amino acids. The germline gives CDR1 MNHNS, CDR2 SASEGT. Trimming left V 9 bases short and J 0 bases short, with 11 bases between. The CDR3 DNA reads TGTGCCAGTGCGGGAACTACTAACTATGGCTACACCTTC. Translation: CASAGTTNYGYTF.

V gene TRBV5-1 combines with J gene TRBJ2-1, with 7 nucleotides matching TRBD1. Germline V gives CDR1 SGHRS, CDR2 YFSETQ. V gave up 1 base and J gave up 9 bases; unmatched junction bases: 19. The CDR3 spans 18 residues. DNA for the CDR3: TGCGCCAGCAGCTTGACCCCCGTTGAGGGGGCTACCTTGGGTGAGCAGTTCTTC. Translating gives CASSLTPVEGATLGEQFF.

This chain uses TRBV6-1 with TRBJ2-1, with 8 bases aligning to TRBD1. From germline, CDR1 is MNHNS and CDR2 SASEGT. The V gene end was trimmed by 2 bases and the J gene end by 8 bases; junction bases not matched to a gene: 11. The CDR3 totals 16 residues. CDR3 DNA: TGTGCCAGCAGTGAACTTTTTCGGACAGGGCTAGATGAGCAGTTCTTC. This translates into CASSELFRTGLDEQFF.

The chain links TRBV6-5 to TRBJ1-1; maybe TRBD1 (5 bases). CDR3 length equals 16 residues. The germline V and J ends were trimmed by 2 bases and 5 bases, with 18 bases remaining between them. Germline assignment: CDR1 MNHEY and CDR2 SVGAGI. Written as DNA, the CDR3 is TGTGCCAGCAGTTACCGGCAGGGAATATTGGAAACTGAAGCTTTCTTT. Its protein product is CASSYRQGILETEAFF.

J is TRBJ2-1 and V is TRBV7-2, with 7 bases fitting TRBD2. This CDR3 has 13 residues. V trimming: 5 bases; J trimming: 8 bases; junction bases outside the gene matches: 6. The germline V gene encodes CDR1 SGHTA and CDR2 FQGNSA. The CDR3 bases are TGTGCCAGCAGCCTAAGGACTAGTCATGAGCAGTTCTTC. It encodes CASSLRTSHEQFF. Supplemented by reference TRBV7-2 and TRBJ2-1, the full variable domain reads GAGVSQSPSNKVTEKGKDVELRCDPISGHTALYWYRQSLGQGLEFLIYFQGNSAPDKSGLPSDRFSAERTGGSVSTLTIQRTQQEDSAVYLCASSLRTSHEQFFGPGTRLTVL.

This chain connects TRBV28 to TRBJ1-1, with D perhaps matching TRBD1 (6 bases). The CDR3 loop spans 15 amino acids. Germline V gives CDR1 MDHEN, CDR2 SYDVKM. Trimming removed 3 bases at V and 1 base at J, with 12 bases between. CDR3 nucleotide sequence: TGTGCCAGCAGTTTGGTACAGGGTGGGAACACTGAAGCTTTCTTT. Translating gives CASSLVQGGNTEAFF.

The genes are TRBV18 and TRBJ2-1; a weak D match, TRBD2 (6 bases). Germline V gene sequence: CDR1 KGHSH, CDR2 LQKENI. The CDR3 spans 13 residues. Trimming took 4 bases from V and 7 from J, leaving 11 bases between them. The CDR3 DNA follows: TGTGCCAGCTCACTGCGGGACGGGAATGAGCAGTTCTTC. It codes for CASSLRDGNEQFF.

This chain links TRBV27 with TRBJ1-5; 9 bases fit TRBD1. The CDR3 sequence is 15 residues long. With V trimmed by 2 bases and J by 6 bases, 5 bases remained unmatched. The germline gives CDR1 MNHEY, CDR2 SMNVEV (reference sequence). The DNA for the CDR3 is TGTGCCAGCAGTTTAAAATCGACAGGGGGTCAGCCCCAGCATTTT. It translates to CASSLKSTGGQPQHF.

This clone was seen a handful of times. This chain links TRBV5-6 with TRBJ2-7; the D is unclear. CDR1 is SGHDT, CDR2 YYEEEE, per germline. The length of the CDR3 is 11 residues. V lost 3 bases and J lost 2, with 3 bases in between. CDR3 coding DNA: TGTGCCAGCAGCTCAACCTACGAGCAGTACTTC. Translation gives CASSSTYEQYF. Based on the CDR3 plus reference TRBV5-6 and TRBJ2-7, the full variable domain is DAGVTQSPTHLIKTRGQQVTLRCSPKSGHDTVSWYQQALGQGPQFIFQYYEEEERQRGNFPDRFSGHQFPNYSSELNVNALLLGDSALYLCASSSTYEQYFGPGTRLTVT.